This TCR beta chain was captured in a study of T cells after yellow fever vaccination. Study background: Preparation used SMART-Seq v4 Ultra Low Input for the low-cell-number fractions.

This clonotype was seen a few times. Its target is not known. TCRdb fed the 5' RACE reads into MiXCR, producing one record per CDR3 protein. The table has about 360,000 distinct CDR3 sequences, 6% to 8% seen once. V shed 1 base, J shed 3 bases, and the junction held 4 bases outside the gene matches. CDR1 WSHSY and CDR2 SAAADI come from the germline V gene. The CDR3 is made up of 15 amino acids. Overall study results and limits: There was a possibility that FACS-sorted repertoires contained abundant clonotypes contaminating from the bulk population. A secondary response was less intense yet reached its peak sooner, at day 5 versus 15. Primary-vaccination clones mostly resurfaced post-booster (about 95% CD4, roughly 90% CD8).

This TCR came from a young man who received the YFV17D yellow fever vaccine. The chain couples TRBV10-2 to TRBJ2-7, with 9 positions matching TRBD2. The sample in question was PBMCs, obtained 5 days after the yellow fever booster vaccination. CDR3 nucleotides: TGCGCCAGCAGTGAGTATTTAGCGGGAGACTACGAGCAGTACTTC. Its translation: CASSEYLAGDYEQYF.